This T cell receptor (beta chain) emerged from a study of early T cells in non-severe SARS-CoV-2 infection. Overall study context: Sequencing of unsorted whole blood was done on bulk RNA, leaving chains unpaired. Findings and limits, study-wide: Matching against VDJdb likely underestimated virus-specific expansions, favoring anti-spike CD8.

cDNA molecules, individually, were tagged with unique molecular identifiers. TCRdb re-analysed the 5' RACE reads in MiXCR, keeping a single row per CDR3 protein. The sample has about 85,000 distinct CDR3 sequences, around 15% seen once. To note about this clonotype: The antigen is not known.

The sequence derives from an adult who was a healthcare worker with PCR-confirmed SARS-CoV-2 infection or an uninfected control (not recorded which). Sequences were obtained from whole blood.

CDR3 sequence (DNA): TGCAGTCCCAGGGGCGCGGGAGAGTACAATGAGCAGTTCTTC. This encodes CSPRGAGEYNEQFF. The chain employs TRBV20-1 and TRBJ2-1; a possible D gene is TRBD2 (7 bases). This CDR3 spans 14 amino acids. The V gene lost 8 bases and the J gene lost 4 bases, with 18 bases spanning the gap. Looked up from germline, CDR1 is DFQATT and CDR2 is SNEGSKA (reference sequence).